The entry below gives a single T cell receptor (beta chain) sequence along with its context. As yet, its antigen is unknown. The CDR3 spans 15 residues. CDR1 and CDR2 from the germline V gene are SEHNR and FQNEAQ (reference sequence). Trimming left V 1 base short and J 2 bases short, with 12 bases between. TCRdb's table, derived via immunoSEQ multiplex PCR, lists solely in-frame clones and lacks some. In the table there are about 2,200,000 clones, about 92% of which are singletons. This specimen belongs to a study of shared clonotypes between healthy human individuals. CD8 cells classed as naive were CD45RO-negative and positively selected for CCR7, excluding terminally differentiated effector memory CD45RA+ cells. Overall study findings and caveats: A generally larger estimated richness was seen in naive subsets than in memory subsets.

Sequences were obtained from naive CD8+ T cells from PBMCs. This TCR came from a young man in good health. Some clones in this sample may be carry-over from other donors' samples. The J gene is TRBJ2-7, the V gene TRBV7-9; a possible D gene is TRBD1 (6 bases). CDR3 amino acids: CASSLGQVLAYEQYF. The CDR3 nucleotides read TGTGCCAGCAGCTTAGGACAGGTTCTTGCCTACGAGCAGTACTTC. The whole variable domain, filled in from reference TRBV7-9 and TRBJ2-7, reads DTGVSQNPRHKITKRGQNVTFRCDPISEHNRLYWYRQTLGQGPEFLTYFQNEAQLEKSRLLSDRFSAERPKGSFSTLEIQRTEQGDSAMYLCASSLGQVLAYEQYFGPGTRLTVT.